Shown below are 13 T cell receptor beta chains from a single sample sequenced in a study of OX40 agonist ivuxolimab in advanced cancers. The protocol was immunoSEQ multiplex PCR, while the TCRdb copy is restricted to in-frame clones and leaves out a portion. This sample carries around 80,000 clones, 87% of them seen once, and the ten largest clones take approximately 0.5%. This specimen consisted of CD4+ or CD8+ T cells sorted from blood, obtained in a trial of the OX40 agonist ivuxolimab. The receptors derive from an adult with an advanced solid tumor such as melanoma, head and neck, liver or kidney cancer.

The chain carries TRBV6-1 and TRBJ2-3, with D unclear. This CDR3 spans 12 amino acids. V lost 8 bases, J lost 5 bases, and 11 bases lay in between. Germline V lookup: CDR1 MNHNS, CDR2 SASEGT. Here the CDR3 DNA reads TGTGCCAGCTATTCCTCCGGAGATACGCAGTATTTT. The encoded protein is CASYSSGDTQYF.

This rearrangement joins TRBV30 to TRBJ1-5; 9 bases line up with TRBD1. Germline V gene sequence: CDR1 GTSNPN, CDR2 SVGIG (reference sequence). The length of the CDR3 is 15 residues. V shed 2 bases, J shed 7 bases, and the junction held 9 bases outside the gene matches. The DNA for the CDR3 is TGTGCCTGGAGTCCCGGGACAGGGTCCCAACAGCCCCAGCATTTT. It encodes CAWSPGTGSQQPQHF. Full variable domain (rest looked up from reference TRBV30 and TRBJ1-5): SQTIHQWPATLVQPVGSPLSLECTVEGTSNPNLYWYRQAAGRGLQLLFYSVGIGQISSEVPQNLSASRPQDRQFILSSKKLLLSDSGFYLCAWSPGTGSQQPQHFGDGTRLSIL.

For the CDR3, the DNA is TGTGCCAGCAGTTTATCGCGAGCTACTAATTCCATGAACACTGAAGCTTTCTTT. Translation gives CASSLSRATNSMNTEAFF. The rearrangement uses TRBV28 and TRBJ1-1; D unclear. Trimming removed 1 base at V and 0 bases at J, with 18 bases between. The CDR3 has 18 residues. The germline gives CDR1 MDHEN, CDR2 SYDVKM. Drawing the rest from reference TRBV28 and TRBJ1-1, the complete variable domain is DVKVTQSSRYLVKRTGEKVFLECVQDMDHENMFWYRQDPGLGLRLIYFSYDVKMKEKGDIPEGYSVSREKKERFSLILESASTNQTSMYLCASSLSRATNSMNTEAFFGQGTRLTVV.

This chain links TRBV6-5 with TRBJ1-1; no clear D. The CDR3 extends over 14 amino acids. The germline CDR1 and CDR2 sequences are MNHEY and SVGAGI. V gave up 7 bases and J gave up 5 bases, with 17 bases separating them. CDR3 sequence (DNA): TGTGCCAGCACCCCGTATTCTCGAGGGACTGAAGCTTTCTTT. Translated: CASTPYSRGTEAFF.

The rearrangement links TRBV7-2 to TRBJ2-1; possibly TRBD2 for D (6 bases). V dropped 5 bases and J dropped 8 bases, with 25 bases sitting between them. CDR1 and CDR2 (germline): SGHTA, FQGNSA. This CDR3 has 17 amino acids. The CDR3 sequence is CASSHDGRTKGKDEQFF. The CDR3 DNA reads TGTGCCAGCAGCCATGATGGGAGGACCAAGGGCAAGGATGAGCAGTTCTTC.

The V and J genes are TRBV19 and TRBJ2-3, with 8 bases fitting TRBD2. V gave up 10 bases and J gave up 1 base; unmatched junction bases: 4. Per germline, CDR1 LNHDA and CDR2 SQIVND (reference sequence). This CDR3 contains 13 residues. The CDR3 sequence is CATETSGTDTQYF. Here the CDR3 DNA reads TGTGCCACCGAGACTAGCGGCACAGATACGCAGTATTTT.

The chain's CDR3 is CAIGLPSSGNTIYF. The CDR3 region has the DNA TGTGCCATCGGACTGCCGAGCTCTGGAAACACCATATATTTT. The chain combines TRBV28 with TRBJ1-3, with D hard to call. Trimming pared 10 bases from V and 0 bases from J, leaving 13 bases between. Germline-derived CDR1 and CDR2 are MDHEN and SYDVKM. The CDR3 spans 14 residues.

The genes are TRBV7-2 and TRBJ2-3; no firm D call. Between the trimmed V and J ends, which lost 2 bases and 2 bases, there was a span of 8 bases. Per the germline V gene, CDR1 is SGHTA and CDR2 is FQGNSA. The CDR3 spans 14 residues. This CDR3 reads CASSLYPSTDTQYF. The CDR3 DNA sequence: TGTGCCAGCAGCTTATATCCCTCCACAGATACGCAGTATTTT.

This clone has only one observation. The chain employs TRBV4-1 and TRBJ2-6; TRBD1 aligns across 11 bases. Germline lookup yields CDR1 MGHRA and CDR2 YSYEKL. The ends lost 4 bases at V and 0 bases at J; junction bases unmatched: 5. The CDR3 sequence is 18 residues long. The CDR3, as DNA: TGCGCCAGCAGCCTAAGGACAGGGGGCGGCTCTGGGGCCAACGTCCTGACTTTC. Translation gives CASSLRTGGGSGANVLTF.

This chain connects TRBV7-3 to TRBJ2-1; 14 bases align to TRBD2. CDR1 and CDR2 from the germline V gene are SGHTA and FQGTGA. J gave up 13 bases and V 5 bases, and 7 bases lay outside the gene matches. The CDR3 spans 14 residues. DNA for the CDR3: TGTGCCAGCAGCACCGGGACTAGCGGGAGTAAACAGTTCTTC. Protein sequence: CASSTGTSGSKQFF.

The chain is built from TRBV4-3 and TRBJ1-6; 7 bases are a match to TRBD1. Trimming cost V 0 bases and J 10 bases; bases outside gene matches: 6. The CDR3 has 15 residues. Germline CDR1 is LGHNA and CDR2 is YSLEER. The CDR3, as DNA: TGCGCCAGCAGCCAAGATAAGGGGGCCAGGTCACCCCTCCACTTT. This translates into CASSQDKGARSPLHF.

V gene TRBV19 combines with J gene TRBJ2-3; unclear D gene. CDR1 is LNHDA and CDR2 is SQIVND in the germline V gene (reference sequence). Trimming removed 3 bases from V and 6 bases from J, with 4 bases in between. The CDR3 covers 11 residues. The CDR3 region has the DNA TGTGCCAGTAGTATCAGGGATACGCAGTATTTT. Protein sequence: CASSIRDTQYF.

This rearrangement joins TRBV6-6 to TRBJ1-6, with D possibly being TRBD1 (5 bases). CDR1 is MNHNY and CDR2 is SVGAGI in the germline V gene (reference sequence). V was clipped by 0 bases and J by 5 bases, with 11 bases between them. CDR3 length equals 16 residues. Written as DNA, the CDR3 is TGTGCCAGCAGTTACTCGGGGGGTTCTAATAATTCACCCCTCCACTTT. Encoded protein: CASSYSGGSNNSPLHF.